A single sample gave rise to the 27 T cell receptor beta chains below, sequenced in a study of identical twins. A single record per CDR3 protein comes from TCRdb applying MiXCR to the 5' RACE reads. The sample includes roughly 220,000 distinct CDR3 sequences, under 8.5% of them seen just once. A further study also used this sample, focusing on T cells expressing NK-cell markers.

Sequencing input: CD8+ T cells sorted from blood. The receptor set was obtained from a young woman in good health.

This clonotype was detected ten times or more. The chain uses TRBV10-3 and TRBJ2-3, with TRBD2 identical over 10 bases. Germline trimming cut 2 bases from V and 4 bases from J; bases unmatched to any gene: 15. This CDR3 spans 19 amino acids. Germline CDR1 ENHRY, CDR2 SYGVKD. CDR3 in amino acids: CAISEPGGQREGLPDTQYF. DNA for the CDR3: TGTGCCATCAGTGAGCCCGGGGGGCAGCGGGAGGGCCTCCCAGATACGCAGTATTTT.

There are many counts of this clonotype. This chain uses TRBV6-2 or TRBV6-3 with TRBJ2-3; 8 nucleotides line up with TRBD2. V was pared by 4 bases and J by 2 bases, with 2 bases of the junction left unmatched. The CDR3 sequence is 14 residues long. Germline CDR1 MNHEY, CDR2 SVGEGT. The CDR3: CASSFGLATDTQYF. The CDR3 bases are TGTGCCAGCAGTTTCGGACTAGCCACAGATACGCAGTATTTT.

The CDR3 coding sequence is TGTGCCAGCAGCGCCCTGGCGGGGGGGCGTAATGAGCAGTTCTTC. Translated, it gives CASSALAGGRNEQFF. This chain links TRBV11-3 with TRBJ2-1; TRBD2 aligns across 9 bases. Trimming at V came to 5 bases and at J to 7 bases, leaving 9 bases not matched to a gene. CDR1 is SGHNT and CDR2 is YENEEA in the germline V gene. This CDR3 has 15 amino acids.

V is TRBV20-1 and J is TRBJ2-7; 7 bases align to TRBD2. Trimming at V came to 6 bases and at J to 2 bases, leaving 1 base not matched to a gene. Germline lookup yields CDR1 DFQATT and CDR2 SNEGSKA (reference sequence). The CDR3 is 11 amino acids. This CDR3 is CSAAGAYEQYF. CDR3 in DNA: TGCAGTGCCGCGGGAGCCTACGAGCAGTACTTC.

This clonotype is medium-sized within its sample. The chain combines TRBV5-1 with TRBJ2-1, with TRBD2 matching over 7 bases. The length of the CDR3 is 16 residues. Trimming removed 6 bases from V and 10 bases from J; junction bases left unmatched: 19. Germline V gene sequence: CDR1 SGHRS, CDR2 YFSETQ. CDR3 sequence (DNA): TGCGCCAGCACCCCTGCTGGACTAGAGTTTTACCAGGAGCAGTTCTTC. Translation gives CASTPAGLEFYQEQFF.

The genes are TRBV5-6 and TRBJ2-1, with TRBD2 identical over 8 bases. This CDR3 is 13 amino acids long. V shed 3 bases and J 6 bases; nucleotides not matched to a gene: 2. Germline V CDR1 and CDR2: SGHDT, YYEEEE. The CDR3 is CASSSTSANEQFF. The DNA of the CDR3 is TGTGCCAGCAGCTCGACTAGCGCCAATGAGCAGTTCTTC. The full variable domain, completed using reference TRBV5-6 and TRBJ2-1, is DAGVTQSPTHLIKTRGQQVTLRCSPKSGHDTVSWYQQALGQGPQFIFQYYEEEERQRGNFPDRFSGHQFPNYSSELNVNALLLGDSALYLCASSSTSANEQFFGPGTRLTVL.

This clonotype was seen ten or more times. This chain uses TRBV9 with TRBJ2-7; D gene unclear. CDR3 length: 14 amino acids. Trimming stripped 2 bases from V and 2 bases from J, with 11 bases between. The germline CDR1 and CDR2 sequences are SGDLS and YYNGEE. Written as DNA, the CDR3 is TGTGCCAGCAGCGTCGACCCCTCAACCTACGAGCAGTACTTC. It encodes CASSVDPSTYEQYF.

This chain links TRBV7-2 with TRBJ2-5, with a tentative D call TRBD2 (6 bases). The CDR3 length is 15 residues. Germline CDR1 SGHTA, CDR2 FQGNSA. Trimming removed 5 bases at V and 3 bases at J, with 16 bases between. The CDR3 DNA is TGTGCCAGCAGCCTCGGCCGAACGGGGGAAGAGACCCAGTACTTC. It yields the protein CASSLGRTGEETQYF.

This clonotype has just a few counts. The chain links TRBV5-1 to TRBJ1-2; no reliable D call. V was cut by 2 bases and J by 2 bases, with 7 bases left in between. Germline V lookup: CDR1 SGHRS, CDR2 YFSETQ. The CDR3 contains 13 residues. The CDR3 loop is CASSFNSNYGYTF. CDR3 sequence (DNA): TGCGCCAGCAGCTTCAACAGCAACTATGGCTACACCTTC.

V and J are TRBV5-5 and TRBJ2-7; maybe TRBD1 (6 bases). CDR3 length: 13 amino acids. Germline CDR1 and CDR2: SGHKS and YYEKEE (reference sequence). V lost 1 base to trimming and J lost 3 bases, with 8 bases between them. For the CDR3, the DNA is TGTGCCAGCAGCTTGCAGGGGAACTACGAGCAGTACTTC. Its translation is CASSLQGNYEQYF.

This clonotype was recorded at least ten times. The chain joins TRBV25-1 to TRBJ2-3; TRBD1 agrees at 8 bases. Germline assignment: CDR1 MGHDK and CDR2 SYGVNS. This CDR3 has 14 amino acids. The ends lost 6 bases at V and 3 bases at J; junction bases unmatched: 5. The CDR3 nucleotides read TGTGCCAGCAGGTCCCAGGGGGCAACAGATACGCAGTATTTT. This translates into CASRSQGATDTQYF.

This sequence joins TRBV25-1 and TRBJ1-4; no definite D call. CDR3 length equals 13 residues. Germline CDR1 MGHDK, CDR2 SYGVNS. V was trimmed by 5 bases and J by 8 bases, leaving 12 bases between them. This CDR3 reads CASSTDRGEKLFF. The CDR3 DNA sequence: TGTGCCAGCAGTACAGATCGCGGGGAAAAACTGTTTTTT.

The CDR3 spells CASSQDVTSVFSTDTQYF. The CDR3 DNA reads as TGCGCCAGCAGCCAAGATGTCACGTCAGTTTTTTCGACAGATACGCAGTATTTT. J is TRBJ2-3 and V is TRBV5-1; the D is unclear. V was trimmed by 4 bases and J by 3 bases, leaving 24 bases between them. The CDR3 totals 18 residues. From germline, CDR1 is SGHRS and CDR2 YFSETQ.

The chain is built from TRBV6-1 and TRBJ2-4; 10 nucleotides match TRBD1. This CDR3 has 10 residues. Losses at the gene ends were 7 bases for V and 16 bases for J; bases not matched to a gene: 4. Looked up from germline, CDR1 is MNHNS and CDR2 is SASEGT. This CDR3 reads CASTGTGVYF. As DNA, the CDR3 is TGTGCCAGCACCGGGACAGGGGTATACTTC.

V is TRBV9 and J is TRBJ2-2; TRBD1 aligns across 10 bases. Germline-derived CDR1 and CDR2 are SGDLS and YYNGEE. The CDR3 spans 17 residues. The V segment lost 7 bases and the J segment 3 bases; nucleotides outside the gene matches: 12. The CDR3 protein is CASGRDRGRADTGELFF. CDR3 in DNA: TGTGCCAGCGGCCGGGACAGGGGACGGGCCGACACCGGGGAGCTGTTTTTT.

The rearrangement joins TRBV5-4 to TRBJ1-4; D uncertain. CDR1 is SGHNT, CDR2 YYREEE, per germline (reference sequence). With 4 bases removed from V and 8 bases from J, the gap between germline ends came to 9 bases. This CDR3 has 12 residues. CDR3: CASSHAEEKLFF. CDR3 in DNA: TGTGCCAGCAGCCACGCTGAGGAAAAACTGTTTTTT.

This clonotype was counted at least ten times. V gene TRBV9 combines with J gene TRBJ1-1; D is ambiguous. The CDR3 is 17 residues long. Per the germline V gene, CDR1 is SGDLS and CDR2 is YYNGEE. V gave up 0 bases and J gave up 3 bases, with 18 bases separating them. CDR3 in amino acids: CASSVGWSSDTDTEAFF. CDR3 nucleotides: TGTGCCAGCAGCGTAGGCTGGTCATCCGATACCGACACTGAAGCTTTCTTT.

The V and J genes are TRBV11-3 and TRBJ2-4; D perhaps matches TRBD2 (5 bases). V shed 3 bases and J shed 2 bases, with 8 bases lying between them. The germline V gene has CDR1 SGHNT and CDR2 YENEEA. CDR3 length: 14 residues. In nucleotides, the CDR3 is TGTGCCAGCAGCTTCCGGGATCCCAAAAACATTCAGTACTTC. This encodes CASSFRDPKNIQYF.

This clonotype was seen at least ten times. The chain employs TRBV10-2 and TRBJ2-3; 9 bases match TRBD2. The germline gives CDR1 WSHSY, CDR2 SAAADI. The CDR3 runs to 15 residues. V trimming: 2 bases; J trimming: 2 bases; junction bases outside the gene matches: 2. CDR3 amino acids: CASSETSGYTDTQYF. DNA of the CDR3: TGCGCCAGCAGTGAGACTAGCGGGTACACAGATACGCAGTATTTT.

This clonotype was detected a few times. The chain couples TRBV4-3 to TRBJ2-7; TRBD1 agrees at 7 bases. V lost 2 bases, J lost 2 bases, and 6 bases stayed unmatched. CDR1 and CDR2 (germline): LGHNA, YSLEER. This CDR3 is 15 amino acids long. The CDR3 bases are TGCGCCAGCAGCCAAAATCCGGGACAGACCTACGAGCAGTACTTC. It translates to CASSQNPGQTYEQYF.

Many counts were recorded for this clonotype. This chain uses TRBV20-1 with TRBJ1-2; a possible D gene is TRBD1 (6 bases). This CDR3 has 14 residues. Trimming left V 5 bases short and J 8 bases short, with 21 bases between. Looked up from germline, CDR1 is DFQATT and CDR2 is SNEGSKA (reference sequence). The CDR3 spells CSAETGHHLGGYTF. CDR3 DNA: TGCAGTGCTGAAACGGGACACCACTTGGGAGGCTACACCTTC.

This clonotype was observed a few times. The chain couples TRBV6-6 to TRBJ2-2; weak D call: TRBD2 (5 bases). V was shortened by 6 bases and J by 5 bases, with 10 bases between the two germline ends. CDR3 size: 13 residues. Germline V gene data show CDR1 as MNHNY and CDR2 as SVGAGI (reference sequence). CDR3 sequence: CASSQPGTGELFF. CDR3 in DNA: TGTGCCAGCAGCCAACCGGGGACCGGGGAGCTGTTTTTT.

There are a few counts of this clonotype. The chain has TRBV25-1 and TRBJ1-5, with D uncertain. V dropped 2 bases and J dropped 7 bases, with 12 bases sitting between them. In germline, CDR1 is MGHDK, CDR2 SYGVNS. CDR3 size: 14 residues. This CDR3 is CASSEIDSQQPQHF. The CDR3, as DNA: TGTGCCAGCAGTGAAATCGACTCGCAACAGCCCCAGCATTTT.

The chain has TRBV11-2 and TRBJ2-7; TRBD2 is a possible D gene (6 bases). Germline V lookup: CDR1 SGHAT, CDR2 FQNNGV. With 5 bases removed from V and 3 bases from J, the gap between germline ends came to 14 bases. There are 14 residues in the CDR3. The DNA of the CDR3 is TGTGCCAGCAGCCACCGGGACTTTTACTACGAGCAGTACTTC. It is translated as CASSHRDFYYEQYF.

This clonotype was found a few times. V is TRBV27 and J is TRBJ2-5; D gene unclear. V dropped 6 bases and J dropped 4 bases, with 12 bases sitting between them. Per the germline V gene, CDR1 is MNHEY and CDR2 is SMNVEV (reference sequence). The CDR3 is 13 amino acids. The DNA of the CDR3 is TGTGCCAGCAGGACGGAGAACGGAGAGACCCAGTACTTC. Its translation is CASRTENGETQYF.

This clonotype was counted a few times. The CDR3 here is CARLNFGSGGPPGETQYF. Here the CDR3 DNA reads TGTGCCAGACTTAATTTCGGTAGCGGGGGGCCCCCCGGGGAGACCCAGTACTTC. This sequence joins TRBV5-3 and TRBJ2-5, with 10 nucleotides matching TRBD2. TRBV5-3 is placed among ORFs of uncertain function. V shed 7 bases, J shed 5 bases, and the junction held 20 bases outside the gene matches. The CDR3 is made up of 18 amino acids.

This clonotype was counted a few times. The rearrangement joins TRBV3-1 to TRBJ2-7; D unresolved. V was trimmed by 1 base and J by 4 bases, leaving 8 bases between them. The CDR3 has 13 residues. Germline V gene lookup returns CDR1 LGHDT and CDR2 YNNKEL (reference sequence). The CDR3 is CASSQVIQYEQYF. The CDR3 nucleotides are TGTGCCAGCAGCCAAGTGATACAGTACGAGCAGTACTTC.